This entry lists 27 T cell receptor beta chains sequenced from one sample in a study of human T cells and chemical hapten exposure. The time point: patch test 1, 2 weeks after DPC sensitization. Treatment described: therapeutic diphenylcyclopropenone sensitization with weekly scalp DPC. TCRdb ran MiXCR on the RACE reads and lists one entry per CDR3 protein. The repertoire has 65,000 to 85,000 distinct CDR3 sequences, 10% of them found once; the top ten carry 1.4%. Source: whole blood, taken in connection with sensitization to the hapten diphenylcyclopropenone (DPC). The receptor set was obtained from a woman aged 50 to 65 with alopecia areata. Some clones in this sample may be carry-over from other donors' samples.

This clonotype was seen a handful of times. The chain is built from TRBV6-6 and TRBJ2-3; no clear D gene. Trimming pared 0 bases from V and 0 bases from J, leaving 10 bases between. CDR1 MNHNY and CDR2 SVGAGI come from the germline V gene (reference sequence). This CDR3 contains 16 residues. CDR3 region: CASSYSSGLSTDTQYF. The DNA for the CDR3 is TGTGCCAGCAGTTACTCCAGTGGCCTAAGCACAGATACGCAGTATTTT.

The rearrangement links TRBV29-1 to TRBJ2-1; TRBD2 is a possible D gene (6 bases). The CDR3 runs to 17 residues. Germline V gene data show CDR1 as SQVTM and CDR2 as ANQGSEA. V was cut by 7 bases and J by 2 bases, with 24 bases left in between. The chain's CDR3 is CSAGGKKEVTPYNEQFF. CDR3 nucleotide sequence: TGCAGCGCCGGGGGTAAGAAAGAGGTGACTCCCTACAATGAGCAGTTCTTC.

This chain joins TRBV5-4 and TRBJ2-3; tentatively, D is TRBD2 (5 bases). This CDR3 spans 13 amino acids. Germline loops: CDR1 SGHNT, CDR2 YYREEE (reference sequence). Trimming shortened V by 5 bases and J by 6 bases, and 13 bases separated the two germline ends. The CDR3 sequence is CASRRDRGDTQYF. CDR3 bases: TGTGCCAGCAGACGGGATCGTGGGGATACGCAGTATTTT.

This clonotype has ten or more counts. The chain employs TRBV6-5 and TRBJ2-7; tentatively, D is TRBD2 (6 bases). This CDR3 has 12 amino acids. Looked up from germline, CDR1 is MNHEY and CDR2 is SVGAGI. The V gene lost 6 bases and the J gene lost 7 bases, with 13 bases spanning the gap. CDR3 DNA: TGTGCCAGCAGGGCAGGAGGGCTGGAGCAGTACTTC. Translated, it gives CASRAGGLEQYF.

This clonotype was seen more than once but under ten times. CDR3 sequence (DNA): TGTGCCAGCAGTTTTGGGGCGGTTAACACCGGGGAGCTGTTTTTT. This codes for CASSFGAVNTGELFF. The J gene is TRBJ2-2, the V gene TRBV6-2 or TRBV6-3; tentatively, D is TRBD1 (5 bases). The CDR3 consists of 15 residues. V lost 4 bases and J lost 2, with 11 bases in between. The germline V gene has CDR1 MNHEY and CDR2 SVGEGT.

The chain recombines TRBV11-2 with TRBJ2-2, with D possibly TRBD1 on 5 matching bases. Germline CDR1 and CDR2: SGHAT and FQNNGV. V was clipped by 1 base and J by 2 bases, with 11 bases between them. The CDR3 totals 16 residues. The DNA for the CDR3 is TGTGCCAGCAGCTTAGCCGCAGGGCCAAACACCGGGGAGCTGTTTTTT. Its translation: CASSLAAGPNTGELFF.

The chain carries TRBV6-4 and TRBJ2-7; perhaps TRBD1 as D (5 bases). With 4 bases removed from V and 2 bases from J, the gap between germline ends came to 18 bases. Germline CDR1 MRHNA, CDR2 SNTAGT. This CDR3 spans 16 amino acids. CDR3 DNA: TGTGCCAGCAGTGCCCCCAAAACAGGTGGAACCTACGAGCAGTACTTC. Amino acids: CASSAPKTGGTYEQYF.

The chain carries TRBV6-2 or TRBV6-3 and TRBJ2-2, with 7 bases fitting TRBD2. V shed 5 bases and J 4 bases; nucleotides not matched to a gene: 13. This CDR3 is 17 amino acids long. Looked up from germline, CDR1 is MNHEY and CDR2 is SVGEGT. CDR3 in DNA: TGTGCCAGCAGTCCCCCCAGGCGGGGGAAGGTCACCGGGGAGCTGTTTTTT. Translation: CASSPPRRGKVTGELFF.

In this sample, this clonotype turned up many times. This chain connects TRBV4-1 to TRBJ1-1; 9 bases are shared with TRBD1. Germline values: CDR1 MGHRA, CDR2 YSYEKL. The CDR3 is 14 amino acids. Trimming took 6 bases from V and 11 from J; bases not matched to a gene: 13. The CDR3 is CASSRPGQGPEAFF. The CDR3 DNA reads as TGCGCCAGCAGTCGCCCGGGACAGGGCCCGGAGGCTTTCTTT.

This rearrangement joins TRBV14 to TRBJ2-4; 9 bases map to TRBD2. V lost 2 bases, J lost 6 bases, and 8 bases stayed unmatched. This CDR3 region has 16 residues. Germline V gene data show CDR1 as SGHDN and CDR2 as FVKESK. CDR3 sequence (DNA): TGTGCCAGCAGCCAAACGCGGGAGGGCCAAGGAAACATTCAGTACTTC. It translates to CASSQTREGQGNIQYF.

This chain joins TRBV5-1 and TRBJ2-6; a weak D match, TRBD1 (6 bases). V was trimmed by 1 base and J by 0 bases, leaving 8 bases between them. This CDR3 has 16 residues. The germline V gene encodes CDR1 SGHRS and CDR2 YFSETQ. CDR3 loop: CASSLTGSSGANVLTF. DNA for the CDR3: TGCGCCAGCAGCTTGACAGGGAGCTCTGGGGCCAACGTCCTGACTTTC.

V gene TRBV5-6 combines with J gene TRBJ1-5; D possibly corresponds to TRBD1 (6 bases). Per the germline V gene, CDR1 is SGHDT and CDR2 is YYEEEE. V shed 4 bases and J shed 3 bases, with 11 bases lying between them. This CDR3 spans 14 amino acids. DNA for the CDR3: TGTGCCAGCAGCCTCCGACAGGTCAATCAGCCCCAGCATTTT. Encoded protein: CASSLRQVNQPQHF.

This clonotype came up a few times. The V call is TRBV14, the J call TRBJ2-3; D ambiguous. The CDR3 is made up of 14 amino acids. Per germline, CDR1 SGHDN and CDR2 FVKESK. V was shortened by 6 bases and J by 5 bases, with 15 bases between the two germline ends. The DNA for the CDR3 is TGTGCCAGCAGTCCTTCGCTTGCACGAGATACGCAGTATTTT. Protein: CASSPSLARDTQYF.

Many counts were recorded for this clonotype. The rearrangement joins TRBV12-3 or TRBV12-4 to TRBJ1-5, with D perhaps TRBD1 (5 bases). This CDR3 region has 14 residues. V gave up 1 base and J gave up 6 bases, with 10 bases separating them. The chain's CDR3 is CASSLVRGSQPQHF. CDR3 nucleotide sequence: TGTGCCAGCAGTTTAGTTCGGGGGAGTCAGCCCCAGCATTTT.

The chain combines TRBV3-1 with TRBJ2-5, with D unresolved. The CDR3 extends over 14 amino acids. Trimming pared 2 bases from V and 4 bases from J, leaving 11 bases between. CDR1 is LGHDT and CDR2 is YNNKEL in the germline V gene (reference sequence). The CDR3 nucleotides are TGTGCCAGCAGCCAATTAGGGCTGCTAGAGACCCAGTACTTC. Amino acid sequence: CASSQLGLLETQYF.

The chain links TRBV20-1 to TRBJ2-2, with 7 positions matching TRBD2. Trimming cost V 0 bases and J 3 bases; bases outside gene matches: 10. CDR1 and CDR2 from the germline V gene are DFQATT and SNEGSKA (reference sequence). The CDR3 has 17 amino acids. CDR3 DNA: TGCAGTGCTAGAGATCTTGTCGGGAGGCCAGACACCGGGGAGCTGTTTTTT. It specifies CSARDLVGRPDTGELFF.

This clonotype was recorded only once. The chain combines TRBV11-2 with TRBJ2-6; no clear D. CDR3 size: 13 residues. V was clipped by 4 bases and J by 4 bases, with 5 bases between them. Germline loops: CDR1 SGHAT, CDR2 FQNNGV. The chain's CDR3 is CASSYAGANVLTF. The CDR3, as DNA: TGTGCCAGCAGCTACGCCGGGGCCAACGTCCTGACTTTC.

There are many counts of this clonotype. The rearrangement joins TRBV20-1 to TRBJ2-6, with a possible D match to TRBD1 (6 bases). Germline CDR1 DFQATT, CDR2 SNEGSKA (reference sequence). The CDR3 extends over 16 amino acids. Trimming stripped 6 bases from V and 2 bases from J, with 17 bases between. The CDR3 nucleotides are TGCAGTGCCCCGGGACACCCCGAAACTGGGGCCAACGTCCTGACTTTC. Residues: CSAPGHPETGANVLTF.

A word on this clonotype: In this CDR3 the conserved last residue, phenylalanine or tryptophan, is missing, so a read error is likely. This chain links TRBV7-2 with TRBJ2-7; TRBD1 might be the D (7 bases). V gave up 5 bases and J gave up 3 bases, with 14 bases separating them. This CDR3 is built from 14 residues. Germline CDR1 SGHTA, CDR2 FQGNSA. The CDR3 DNA is TGTGCCAGCAGCCGGGGGCGGGACAGCTACGAGCAGTACCTC. The encoded protein is CASSRGRDSYEQYL.

This clonotype was detected many times. The chain carries TRBV5-4 and TRBJ2-5; 7 nucleotides match TRBD2. The germline V gene encodes CDR1 SGHNT and CDR2 YYREEE (reference sequence). V trimming: 0 bases; J trimming: 2 bases; junction bases outside the gene matches: 4. This CDR3 contains 15 residues. The CDR3 region has the DNA TGTGCCAGCAGCTTGGCGGCGGGAGCGCAAGAGACCCAGTACTTC. Amino acids: CASSLAAGAQETQYF. The complete variable domain, with remaining parts taken from reference TRBV5-4 and TRBJ2-5, reads ETGVTQSPTHLIKTRGQQVTLRCSSQSGHNTVSWYQQALGQGPQFIFQYYREEENGRGNFPPRFSGLQFPNYSSELNVNALELDDSALYLCASSLAAGAQETQYFGPGTRLLVL.

A few counts support this clonotype. The gene calls are TRBV18 and TRBJ2-2; D remains ambiguous. V was shortened by 1 base and J by 6 bases, with 3 bases between the two germline ends. Germline V lookup: CDR1 KGHSH, CDR2 LQKENI. This CDR3 spans 12 amino acids. The CDR3 region is CASSPRSGELFF. The DNA for the CDR3 is TGTGCCAGCTCACCACGTTCCGGGGAGCTGTTTTTT.

V is TRBV29-1 and J is TRBJ2-1, with TRBD2 as a possible D gene (6 bases). This CDR3 has 14 amino acids. Trimming shortened V by 6 bases and J by 3 bases, and 15 bases separated the two germline ends. CDR1 and CDR2 (germline): SQVTM, ANQGSEA. The DNA for the CDR3 is TGCAGCGTCCCACAGCAGCGGGTCTACAATGAGCAGTTCTTC. The encoded protein is CSVPQQRVYNEQFF.

At least ten counts were recorded for this clonotype. The chain has TRBV29-1 and TRBJ2-6, with 9 bases lining up with TRBD1. Trimming cost V 1 base and J 2 bases; bases outside gene matches: 6. From germline, CDR1 is SQVTM and CDR2 ANQGSEA. This CDR3 is built from 17 residues. CDR3 residues: CSVEVRDREAGANVLTF. The CDR3 region has the DNA TGCAGCGTTGAAGTCCGGGACAGGGAGGCTGGGGCCAACGTCCTGACTTTC.

This clonotype has only a few counts. This chain joins TRBV7-2 and TRBJ2-3; TRBD1 is a possible D gene (6 bases). The ends were cut back, 3 bases at V and 5 bases at J, with 24 bases in the middle. Germline loops: CDR1 SGHTA, CDR2 FQGNSA. There are 18 residues in the CDR3. The CDR3 spells CASSFHPFRDTSIDTQYF. In DNA form, the CDR3 reads TGTGCCAGCAGCTTTCACCCCTTCCGGGACACCTCCATAGATACGCAGTATTTT.

This clonotype was seen repeatedly, ten times or more. This chain joins TRBV18 and TRBJ2-1; D uncertain. Trimming removed 3 bases from V and 5 bases from J, with 11 bases in between. The germline V gene encodes CDR1 KGHSH and CDR2 LQKENI. This CDR3 is built from 14 residues. This CDR3 reads CASSPRNTHNEQFF. CDR3 nucleotides: TGTGCCAGCTCACCGCGGAACACACACAATGAGCAGTTCTTC. The full variable domain, in which reference TRBV18 and TRBJ2-1 provide the parts outside the CDR3, is NAGVMQNPRHLVRRRGQEARLRCSPMKGHSHVYWYRQLPEEGLKFMVYLQKENIIDESGMPKERFSAEFPKEGPSILRIQQVVRGDSAAYFCASSPRNTHNEQFFGPGTRLTVL.

The sample holds a few counts of this clonotype. This rearrangement joins TRBV7-9 to TRBJ2-5, with D perhaps given as TRBD1 or TRBD2 (6 bases each). Germline V gene sequence: CDR1 SEHNR, CDR2 FQNEAQ (reference sequence). The CDR3 sequence is 16 residues long. The germline V and J ends were trimmed by 5 bases and 4 bases, with 20 bases remaining between them. CDR3 sequence: CASSATNPRGGETQYF. CDR3 DNA sequence: TGTGCCAGCAGCGCCACCAATCCCAGGGGAGGAGAGACCCAGTACTTC.

This clonotype was found many times. CDR3 amino acids: CASSLDPPNVGEQFF. CDR3 bases: TGTGCCAGCAGTTTAGATCCCCCCAACGTTGGTGAGCAGTTCTTC. The V gene is TRBV12-3 or TRBV12-4, the J gene TRBJ2-1; D not resolved. V lost 1 base to trimming and J lost 9 bases, with 16 bases between them. The CDR3 is 15 amino acids.